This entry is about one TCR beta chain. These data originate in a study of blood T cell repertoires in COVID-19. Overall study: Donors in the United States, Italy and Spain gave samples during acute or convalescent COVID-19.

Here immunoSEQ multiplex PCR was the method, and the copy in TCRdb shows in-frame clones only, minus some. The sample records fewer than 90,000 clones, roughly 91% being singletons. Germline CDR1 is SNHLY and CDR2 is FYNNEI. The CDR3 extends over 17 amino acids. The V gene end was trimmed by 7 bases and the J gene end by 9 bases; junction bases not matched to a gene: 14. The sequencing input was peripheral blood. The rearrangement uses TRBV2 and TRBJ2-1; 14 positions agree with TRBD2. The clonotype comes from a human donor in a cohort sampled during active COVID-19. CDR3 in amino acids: CASTHGPGTSGRSEQFF. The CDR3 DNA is TGTGCCAGCACCCACGGGCCCGGGACTAGCGGGAGAAGTGAGCAGTTCTTC.